This T cell receptor beta chain was obtained from a study of cytomegalovirus exposure and HLA in healthy donors. Study-wide results and limits: Earlier analysis found most TCR beta V segments productive about 87% or about 30% of the time. Three CMV-associated chains proved CMV antigen-specific in vitro.

Donors counted as nominally healthy when sampled, yet unrecorded immune exposures were likely. Of note for this clone: Its antigen is not identified.

13 Jbeta primers and 60 Vbeta primers were used for the PCR. The assay was immunoSEQ multiplex PCR, and TCRdb's table has in-frame clones only and misses some. The sample lists 180,000 or so clones; 60% to 80% were seen once. Trimming took 6 bases from V and 4 from J, leaving 10 bases between them. There are 13 residues in the CDR3. The germline gives CDR1 SNHLY, CDR2 FYNNEI. The rearrangement joins TRBV2 to TRBJ1-3, with a tentative D call TRBD1 (5 bases). The TCR sequence derives from a woman in her thirties or forties in good health and CMV-seropositive. The specimen was PBMCs. DNA of the CDR3: TGTGCCAGCAGCAGGGTCGGCGGAAACACCATATATTTT. Residues: CASSRVGGNTIYF.